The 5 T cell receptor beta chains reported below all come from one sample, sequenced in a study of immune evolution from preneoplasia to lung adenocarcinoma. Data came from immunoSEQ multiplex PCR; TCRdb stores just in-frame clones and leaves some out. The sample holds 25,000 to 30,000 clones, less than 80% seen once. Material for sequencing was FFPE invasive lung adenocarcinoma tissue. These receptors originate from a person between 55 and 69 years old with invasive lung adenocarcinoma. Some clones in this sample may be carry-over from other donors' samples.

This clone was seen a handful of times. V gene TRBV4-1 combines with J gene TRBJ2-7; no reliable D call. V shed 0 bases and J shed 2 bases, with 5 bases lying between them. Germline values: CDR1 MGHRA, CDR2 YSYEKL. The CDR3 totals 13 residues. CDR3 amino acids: CASSQDLAYEQYF. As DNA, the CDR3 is TGCGCCAGCAGCCAAGATCTGGCCTACGAGCAGTACTTC.

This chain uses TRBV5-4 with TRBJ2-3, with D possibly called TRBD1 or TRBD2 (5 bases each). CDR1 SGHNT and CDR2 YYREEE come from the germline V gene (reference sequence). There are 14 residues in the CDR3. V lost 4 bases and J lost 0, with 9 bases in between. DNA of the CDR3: TGTGCCAGCAGCAAACGGGACAGCACAGATACGCAGTATTTT. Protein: CASSKRDSTDTQYF.

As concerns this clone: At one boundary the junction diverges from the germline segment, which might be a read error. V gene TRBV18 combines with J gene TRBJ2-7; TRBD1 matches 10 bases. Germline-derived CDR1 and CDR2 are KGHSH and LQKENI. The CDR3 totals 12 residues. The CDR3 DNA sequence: TGTGCCAGCTCACCCGACAGGGGGCGAATGAACTTC. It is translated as CASSPDRGRMNF.

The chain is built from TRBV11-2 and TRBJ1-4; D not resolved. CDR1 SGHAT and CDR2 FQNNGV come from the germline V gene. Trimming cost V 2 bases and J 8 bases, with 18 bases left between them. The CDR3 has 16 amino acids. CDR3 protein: CASSLSPVAVSEKLFF. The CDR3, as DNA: TGTGCCAGCAGCTTAAGTCCAGTCGCCGTTTCAGAAAAACTGTTTTTT.

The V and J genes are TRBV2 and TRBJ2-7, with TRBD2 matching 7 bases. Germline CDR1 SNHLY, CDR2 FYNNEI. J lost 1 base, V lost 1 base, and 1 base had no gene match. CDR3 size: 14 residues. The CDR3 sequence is CASSEGLASYEQYF. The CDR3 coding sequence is TGTGCCAGCAGTGAAGGACTAGCTTCCTACGAGCAGTACTTC.